The 19 T cell receptor beta chains listed next were all sequenced from one sample in a study of cytomegalovirus exposure and HLA in healthy donors. Profiling relied on immunoSEQ multiplex PCR, and the TCRdb table lists in-frame clones only, not all of them. Seen here are tens of thousands of clones, approximately 90% observed once, and the top ten hold roughly 1.9%. What was sequenced was PBMCs. The receptors shown here come from a man aged 25 to 40 in good health and CMV-seronegative.

Only a few counts were recorded for this clone. The CDR3 DNA sequence: TGTGCCAGCAGCTTAGATCCTACCCCAAGCGAGCAGTACTTC. Its translation is CASSLDPTPSEQYF. The chain carries TRBV11-2 and TRBJ2-7; D not certain. The V end lost 0 bases, the J end lost 6 bases, and 12 bases lay between the germline ends. The CDR3 runs to 14 residues. Germline V gene sequence: CDR1 SGHAT, CDR2 FQNNGV.

The V call is TRBV5-4, the J call TRBJ1-1; possibly TRBD1 for D (5 bases). Germline V CDR1 and CDR2: SGHNT, YYREEE (reference sequence). Trimming left V 3 bases short and J 1 base short, with 7 bases between. CDR3 length: 13 amino acids. The CDR3 DNA reads TGTGCCAGCAGCTCAGGGCAGAACACTGAAGCTTTCTTT. It specifies CASSSGQNTEAFF. The full variable domain, with the rest looked up from reference TRBV5-4 and TRBJ1-1, is ETGVTQSPTHLIKTRGQQVTLRCSSQSGHNTVSWYQQALGQGPQFIFQYYREEENGRGNFPPRFSGLQFPNYSSELNVNALELDDSALYLCASSSGQNTEAFFGQGTRLTVV.

The rearrangement joins TRBV18 to TRBJ1-3; TRBD1 matches 8 bases. The CDR3 totals 16 residues. In germline, CDR1 is KGHSH, CDR2 LQKENI. Unmatched junction bases numbered 5, after V lost 4 bases and J lost 0 bases. CDR3: CASSQGQGFSGNTIYF. The CDR3 coding sequence is TGTGCCAGCTCACAAGGACAGGGATTCTCTGGAAACACCATATATTTT.

The chain combines TRBV5-1 with TRBJ2-7; D is undetermined. The germline V gene has CDR1 SGHRS and CDR2 YFSETQ. The CDR3 totals 12 residues. Trimming left V 1 base short and J 5 bases short, with 7 bases between. CDR3 region: CASSLNLDEQYF. Written as DNA, the CDR3 is TGCGCCAGCAGCTTGAACTTGGACGAGCAGTACTTC.

The V and J genes are TRBV7-2 and TRBJ1-2; D is perhaps TRBD1 (5 bases). V lost 5 bases and J 5 bases, leaving 12 bases between the germline ends. CDR1 SGHTA and CDR2 FQGNSA come from the germline V gene. CDR3 size: 13 residues. The CDR3 DNA follows: TGTGCCAGCAGCCAAGGGCCAGGGTATGGCTACACCTTC. Translated: CASSQGPGYGYTF.

The chain is built from TRBV18 and TRBJ2-2, with 9 nucleotides matching TRBD1. The CDR3 spans 20 residues. Germline CDR1 is KGHSH and CDR2 is LQKENI. Trimming removed 1 base from V and 5 bases from J; junction bases left unmatched: 17. Here the CDR3 DNA reads TGTGCCAGCTCACCACAGCCCGGTCGGGACAGGGTTGTGAGTACCGGGGAGCTGTTTTTT. Amino acid sequence: CASSPQPGRDRVVSTGELFF.

This clone has just one count. The CDR3 coding sequence is TGTGCCAGCTTCAGATCGTACTCTGGAAACACCATATATTTT. This sequence encodes CASFRSYSGNTIYF. This sequence joins TRBV28 and TRBJ1-3; no clear D. Per germline, CDR1 MDHEN and CDR2 SYDVKM. Trimming shortened V by 8 bases and J by 0 bases, and 11 bases separated the two germline ends. The CDR3 is 14 amino acids.

The chain joins TRBV7-9 to TRBJ2-1; 13 bases fit TRBD2. The CDR3 length is 16 residues. J lost 6 bases, V lost 4 bases, and 6 bases had no gene match. In germline, CDR1 is SEHNR, CDR2 FQNEAQ (reference sequence). The chain's CDR3 is CASSSPGLAGSNEQFF. CDR3 coding DNA: TGTGCCAGCAGCTCGCCGGGACTAGCGGGGAGCAATGAGCAGTTCTTC.

This clone was counted a few times. V usage is TRBV6-6 and J usage is TRBJ1-6, with D perhaps matching TRBD1 (5 bases). The CDR3 spans 15 residues. V shed 2 bases and J shed 14 bases, with 19 bases lying between them. CDR1 and CDR2 from the germline V gene are MNHNY and SVGAGI (reference sequence). The CDR3 sequence is CASSYLRAGLEALHF. The DNA of the CDR3 is TGTGCCAGCAGTTACCTCCGGGCGGGGCTTGAGGCCCTCCACTTT.

This sequence joins TRBV5-1 and TRBJ1-1, with D possibly TRBD1 on 5 matching bases. The CDR3 consists of 13 residues. Germline CDR1 is SGHRS and CDR2 is YFSETQ. V lost 4 bases and J 0 bases, leaving 7 bases between the germline ends. CDR3 residues: CASSLRVNTEAFF. CDR3 nucleotide sequence: TGCGCCAGCAGCCTCAGGGTGAACACTGAAGCTTTCTTT. The complete variable domain, with remaining parts taken from reference TRBV5-1 and TRBJ1-1, reads KAGVTQTPRYLIKTRGQQVTLSCSPISGHRSVSWYQQTPGQGLQFLFEYFSETQRNKGNFPGRFSGRQFSNSRSEMNVSTLELGDSALYLCASSLRVNTEAFFGQGTRLTVV.

V usage is TRBV19 and J usage is TRBJ1-4; possibly TRBD1 for D (6 bases). Germline loops: CDR1 LNHDA, CDR2 SQIVND (reference sequence). CDR3 length: 18 amino acids. The ends were cut back, 8 bases at V and 0 bases at J, with 22 bases in the middle. Written as DNA, the CDR3 is TGTGCCAGTGGAGGTCCCAGGGGCGGTTCCTCAACTAATGAAAAACTGTTTTTT. It specifies CASGGPRGGSSTNEKLFF. Full variable domain (outside the CDR3, taken from reference TRBV19 and TRBJ1-4): DGGITQSPKYLFRKEGQNVTLSCEQNLNHDAMYWYRQDPGQGLRLIYYSQIVNDFQKGDIAEGYSVSREKKESFPLTVTSAQKNPTAFYLCASGGPRGGSSTNEKLFFGSGTQLSVL.

The genes are TRBV4-1 and TRBJ2-3; 10 nucleotides line up with TRBD2. In germline, CDR1 is MGHRA, CDR2 YSYEKL. The CDR3 consists of 17 residues. Trimming took 5 bases from V and 1 from J; bases not matched to a gene: 9. CDR3 in amino acids: CASSNSRTSGGTDTQYF. The CDR3 nucleotides are TGCGCCAGCAGCAATTCCAGGACTAGCGGCGGCACAGATACGCAGTATTTT.

V is TRBV19 and J is TRBJ1-5; 8 bases match TRBD1. Germline V gives CDR1 LNHDA, CDR2 SQIVND (reference sequence). Unmatched junction bases numbered 6, after V lost 0 bases and J lost 8 bases. The CDR3 is made up of 15 amino acids. CDR3 DNA: TGTGCCAGTAGTATAGATGGTCAGGGGGCTGAGCCCCAGCATTTT. Protein: CASSIDGQGAEPQHF.

The chain is built from TRBV11-1 and TRBJ1-1, with 10 bases fitting TRBD1. The CDR3 consists of 14 residues. CDR1 and CDR2 (germline): SGHAT, FQDESV (reference sequence). The J segment lost 6 bases and the V segment lost 3 bases, leaving 4 bases of the junction unmatched. The CDR3 bases are TGTGCCAGCAGCTTGGACAGGGGGTCCTCTGAAGCTTTCTTT. As protein: CASSLDRGSSEAFF.

The J gene is TRBJ2-6, the V gene TRBV11-3; 7 nucleotides line up with TRBD1. With 4 bases clipped from V and 4 bases from J, the junction kept 7 bases outside the gene matches. This CDR3 has 16 amino acids. Germline V lookup: CDR1 SGHNT, CDR2 YENEEA. The CDR3 sequence is CASSSMTGTGANVLTF. CDR3 coding DNA: TGTGCCAGCAGCTCGATGACAGGGACAGGGGCCAACGTCCTGACTTTC.

This chain uses TRBV6-1 with TRBJ1-5; 7 positions agree with TRBD1. The V and J ends lost 5 bases and 5 bases, in that order; junction bases with no gene match: 3. Germline-derived CDR1 and CDR2 are MNHNS and SASEGT. This CDR3 region has 13 residues. CDR3 DNA sequence: TGTGCCAGCAGTTGGGACAGCGATCAGCCCCAGCATTTT. Amino acids: CASSWDSDQPQHF.

V gene TRBV5-1 combines with J gene TRBJ1-2; no clear D gene. The ends were cut back, 3 bases at V and 2 bases at J, with 17 bases in the middle. CDR1 and CDR2 (germline): SGHRS, YFSETQ. This CDR3 has 16 amino acids. The CDR3 region is CASSSDGREGNYGYTF. CDR3 in DNA: TGCGCCAGCAGCTCGGATGGGCGGGAGGGCAACTATGGCTACACCTTC. The full variable domain, completed using reference TRBV5-1 and TRBJ1-2, is KAGVTQTPRYLIKTRGQQVTLSCSPISGHRSVSWYQQTPGQGLQFLFEYFSETQRNKGNFPGRFSGRQFSNSRSEMNVSTLELGDSALYLCASSSDGREGNYGYTFGSGTRLTVV.

The chain has TRBV5-4 and TRBJ1-1; D is undetermined. With 4 bases removed from V and 5 bases from J, the gap between germline ends came to 15 bases. The germline V gene encodes CDR1 SGHNT and CDR2 YYREEE (reference sequence). This CDR3 spans 14 amino acids. The DNA for the CDR3 is TGTGCCAGCAGCCTGGGCGGGGATCGAACTGAAGCTTTCTTT. Encoded protein: CASSLGGDRTEAFF.

This chain joins TRBV5-1 and TRBJ1-1; TRBD1 matches at 8 bases. Germline V lookup: CDR1 SGHRS, CDR2 YFSETQ. Germline trimming cut 4 bases from V and 4 bases from J; bases unmatched to any gene: 3. There are 13 residues in the CDR3. This CDR3 reads CASSRQGTTEAFF. The DNA of the CDR3 is TGCGCCAGCAGCAGACAGGGGACCACTGAAGCTTTCTTT.